The 20 T cell receptor beta chains below all came from one sample that was sequenced in a study of T cells in Graves' hyperthyroidism and ophthalmopathy. RNA transcripts provided the source from which TCR beta CDR3 regions were amplified. A set of HTBI primers served as the primers for a first-round RT-PCR of the TCR CDR3. In TCRdb, the multiplex PCR reads were re-called with MiXCR into one record per CDR3 protein. The sample has more than 300,000 distinct CDR3 sequences; 11% to 15% are singletons. Sequencing used blood. These receptors were collected from a woman aged 60-75 years with Graves' hyperthyroidism.

The J gene is TRBJ2-2, the V gene TRBV5-1; D remains ambiguous. The ends were cut back, 5 bases at V and 8 bases at J, with 13 bases in the middle. Germline V lookup: CDR1 SGHRS, CDR2 YFSETQ. The CDR3 sequence is 13 residues long. The chain's CDR3 is CASSYGTGGELFF. Written as DNA, the CDR3 is TGCGCCAGCAGTTACGGAACTGGGGGGGAGCTGTTTTTT.

This clonotype has a count of ten or more. The V gene is TRBV20-1, the J gene TRBJ2-1; D may be TRBD2 (6 bases). Per germline, CDR1 DFQATT and CDR2 SNEGSKA (reference sequence). The V end lost 0 bases, the J end lost 15 bases, and 15 bases lay between the germline ends. This CDR3 region has 12 residues. CDR3: CSARDGLDYMFF. DNA of the CDR3: TGCAGTGCTAGAGATGGGCTGGACTACATGTTCTTC.

This clonotype was counted a few times. J is TRBJ2-7 and V is TRBV29-1; D may be TRBD2 (6 bases). V was pared by 3 bases and J by 6 bases, with 9 bases between. This CDR3 has 11 residues. Germline CDR1 SQVTM, CDR2 ANQGSEA. The chain's CDR3 is CSVEGGGEQYF. DNA for the CDR3: TGCAGCGTTGAGGGGGGTGGCGAGCAGTACTTC.

On this clonotype itself: Its ends do not fully match the called genes, so a read error is possible. The CDR3 nucleotides are TGTGCCAGTAGTTTATCACTGGTGGTAGCGGGGTCCTCCTACGAGCAGTACTTC. Translating gives CASSLSLVVAGSSYEQYF. The chain employs TRBV28 and TRBJ2-7; 8 bases align to TRBD2. The CDR3 covers 18 residues. Germline V CDR1 and CDR2: MDHEN, SYDVKM.

The V gene is TRBV20-1, the J gene TRBJ2-5; 9 bases fit TRBD1. This CDR3 contains 13 residues. V was clipped by 6 bases and J by 6 bases; unmatched bases: 8. Germline lookup yields CDR1 DFQATT and CDR2 SNEGSKA (reference sequence). The DNA for the CDR3 is TGCAGTGCCCCGGGACAGGGTGTTAAGACCCAGTACTTC. This sequence encodes CSAPGQGVKTQYF.

In this sample, this clonotype turned up many times. CDR3 nucleotide sequence: TGTGCCACCAGTGAAAGACTAGCGGGGAGCTCCTACGAGCAGTACTTC. Translation gives CATSERLAGSSYEQYF. The chain combines TRBV24-1 with TRBJ2-7; 11 bases are shared with TRBD2. The CDR3 totals 16 residues. Looked up from germline, CDR1 is KGHDR and CDR2 is SFDVKD. The V segment lost 4 bases and the J segment 0 bases; nucleotides outside the gene matches: 4.

The table lists this clonotype with many counts. This sequence joins TRBV7-9 and TRBJ2-3; D possibly corresponds to TRBD1 (6 bases). Per the germline V gene, CDR1 is SEHNR and CDR2 is FQNEAQ (reference sequence). The CDR3 covers 17 residues. Trimming removed 6 bases at V and 1 base at J, with 20 bases between. The CDR3 DNA is TGTGCCAGCAGACCTTCTCTGACAGGAAAGGGCACAGATACGCAGTATTTT. Translation gives CASRPSLTGKGTDTQYF.

This clonotype has a handful of counts. The chain recombines TRBV6-1 with TRBJ2-1; 7 bases fit TRBD1. V trimming: 5 bases; J trimming: 10 bases; junction bases outside the gene matches: 11. This CDR3 region has 14 residues. The germline V gene encodes CDR1 MNHNS and CDR2 SASEGT. The CDR3 sequence is CASSLTGNKLEQFF. In DNA form, the CDR3 reads TGTGCCAGCAGTCTGACAGGGAATAAGCTGGAGCAGTTCTTC.

This clonotype was seen many times. The V gene is TRBV3-1, the J gene TRBJ2-1; D remains ambiguous. Per germline, CDR1 LGHDT and CDR2 YNNKEL (reference sequence). The CDR3 totals 13 residues. Between the trimmed V and J ends, which lost 2 bases and 8 bases, there was a span of 10 bases. In nucleotides, the CDR3 is TGTGCCAGCAGCCAACCCTTGTCTCATGAGCAGTTCTTC. It specifies CASSQPLSHEQFF.

This clonotype has a count of ten or more. The chain has TRBV24-1 and TRBJ1-1; D gene ambiguous. V was cut by 3 bases and J by 7 bases, with 11 bases left in between. Germline CDR1 KGHDR, CDR2 SFDVKD. The CDR3 totals 13 residues. In DNA form, the CDR3 reads TGTGCCACCAGTGATGAGGTGGGCTTTGAAGCTTTCTTT. Amino acids: CATSDEVGFEAFF.

The table lists this clonotype with a few counts. The V gene is TRBV5-6, the J gene TRBJ2-7, with D perhaps matching TRBD1 or TRBD2 (5 bases each). Germline CDR1 reads SGHDT; CDR2 reads YYEEEE. Trimming shortened V by 1 base and J by 5 bases, and 7 bases separated the two germline ends. CDR3 length equals 12 residues. CDR3 bases: TGTGCCAGCAGCTTGTGGGGACACGAGCAGTACTTC. This sequence encodes CASSLWGHEQYF. Together with reference TRBV5-6 and TRBJ2-7, the CDR3 gives the full variable domain: DAGVTQSPTHLIKTRGQQVTLRCSPKSGHDTVSWYQQALGQGPQFIFQYYEEEERQRGNFPDRFSGHQFPNYSSELNVNALLLGDSALYLCASSLWGHEQYFGPGTRLTVT.

The V call is TRBV9, the J call TRBJ2-3; TRBD2 matches 8 bases. With V trimmed by 3 bases and J by 4 bases, 10 bases remained unmatched. This CDR3 region has 16 residues. Germline V gene sequence: CDR1 SGDLS, CDR2 YYNGEE. CDR3: CASSAKLAGGADTQYF. CDR3 bases: TGTGCCAGCAGCGCCAAACTTGCGGGAGGCGCAGATACGCAGTATTTT.

This clonotype was detected ten times or more. The rearrangement joins TRBV29-1 to TRBJ2-7; 7 bases are shared with TRBD2. The germline V gene encodes CDR1 SQVTM and CDR2 ANQGSEA. The CDR3 is made up of 11 amino acids. The V segment lost 6 bases and the J segment 6 bases; nucleotides outside the gene matches: 5. CDR3 protein: CSVREGREQYF. Written as DNA, the CDR3 is TGCAGCGTGAGGGAGGGGCGCGAGCAGTACTTC.

This clonotype was seen repeatedly, ten times or more. The gene calls are TRBV6-5 and TRBJ2-2; TRBD2 matches at 10 bases. Germline CDR1 is MNHEY and CDR2 is SVGAGI. The V gene end was trimmed by 2 bases and the J gene end by 3 bases; junction bases not matched to a gene: 3. CDR3 length: 16 residues. The CDR3 coding sequence is TGTGCCAGCAGTTACGCTAGCGGGAGAGACACCGGGGAGCTGTTTTTT. This sequence encodes CASSYASGRDTGELFF.

About this clonotype: At one end the junction does not follow the germline gene, possibly because of a read error. V is TRBV7-9 and J is TRBJ2-2; 7 nucleotides align to TRBD2. The CDR3 length is 16 residues. Looked up from germline, CDR1 is SEHNR and CDR2 is FQNEAQ (reference sequence). The chain's CDR3 is CASSLGLREFTGALFF. In DNA, the CDR3 is TGTGCCAGCAGCTTAGGTCTGCGGGAGTTCACCGGGGCGCTGTTTTTT.

This clonotype was seen a handful of times. The rearrangement uses TRBV27 and TRBJ1-1; no clear D gene. The CDR3 loop spans 11 amino acids. The V and J ends lost 3 bases and 9 bases respectively, with 8 bases between them. Germline V gene sequence: CDR1 MNHEY, CDR2 SMNVEV (reference sequence). CDR3 region: CASSFGGKAFF. The CDR3 DNA reads TGTGCCAGCAGTTTTGGAGGCAAAGCTTTCTTT.

The chain joins TRBV4-2 to TRBJ1-3; D gene ambiguous. CDR3 length: 14 residues. Germline CDR1 LGHNA, CDR2 YNFKEQ. Deletions cut 0 bases from V and 4 bases from J, with 7 bases between. DNA of the CDR3: TGTGCCAGCAGCCAAGAGGGGAGAGGAAACACCATATATTTT. As protein: CASSQEGRGNTIYF.

The chain employs TRBV20-1 and TRBJ2-3, with 7 bases that match TRBD2. Unmatched junction bases numbered 12, after V lost 0 bases and J lost 6 bases. Germline V gene lookup returns CDR1 DFQATT and CDR2 SNEGSKA (reference sequence). The CDR3 runs to 16 residues. This chain's CDR3 is CSARDGRAGVGDTQYF. CDR3 coding DNA: TGCAGTGCTAGAGATGGTAGGGCGGGAGTGGGTGATACGCAGTATTTT.

This clonotype showed up many times. This chain connects TRBV6-1 to TRBJ1-1; the D gene is possibly TRBD1 (5 bases). There are 15 residues in the CDR3. CDR1 and CDR2 from the germline V gene are MNHNS and SASEGT. V lost 8 bases and J 1 base, leaving 17 bases between the germline ends. This CDR3 is CASDRQGLRNTEAFF. CDR3 in DNA: TGTGCCAGCGATAGGCAGGGCCTAAGGAACACTGAAGCTTTCTTT.

The chain uses TRBV3-1 and TRBJ2-7; D may match TRBD1 or TRBD2 (5 bases each). CDR3 size: 13 residues. The V gene lost 1 base and the J gene lost 3 bases, with 7 bases spanning the gap. CDR1 LGHDT and CDR2 YNNKEL come from the germline V gene (reference sequence). CDR3 residues: CASSQGDGYEQYF. The CDR3, as DNA: TGTGCCAGCAGCCAAGGGGACGGCTACGAGCAGTACTTC.